A single sample gave rise to the 15 T cell receptor beta chains below, sequenced in a study of control samples from healthy donors and cancer patients. The table came from immunoSEQ multiplex PCR; TCRdb's copy has only in-frame clones and leaves some out. Of fewer than 130,000 clones listed, 88% are singletons. The sample was PBMCs. All receptors derive from a woman aged 60-70 years with lung cancer.

This rearrangement joins TRBV4-3 to TRBJ2-2; 8 bases map to TRBD1. Germline-derived CDR1 and CDR2 are LGHNA and YSLEER. Losses at the gene ends were 1 base for V and 7 bases for J; bases not matched to a gene: 14. The CDR3 contains 18 residues. CDR3 nucleotide sequence: TGCGCCAGCAGCCAAGGGACCTTGGCCCAGGGGGCGAGCGGGGAGCTGTTTTTT. This sequence encodes CASSQGTLAQGASGELFF.

V and J are TRBV29-1 and TRBJ1-5; D gene unclear. Trimming pared 6 bases from V and 2 bases from J, leaving 14 bases between. The CDR3 runs 14 residues. Germline-derived CDR1 and CDR2 are SQVTM and ANQGSEA. Here the CDR3 DNA reads TGCAGCGTGTTGACCCCTGGGGGCAATCAGCCCCAGCATTTT. The encoded protein is CSVLTPGGNQPQHF.

The genes are TRBV6-1 and TRBJ2-3; tentatively, D is TRBD1 or TRBD2 (5 bases each). In germline, CDR1 is MNHNS, CDR2 SASEGT. The CDR3 has 15 residues. V gave up 6 bases and J gave up 3 bases, with 16 bases separating them. The CDR3 protein is CASRPGRRGTDTQYF. CDR3 in DNA: TGTGCCAGCAGGCCGGGGCGAAGAGGGACAGATACGCAGTATTTT.

The J gene is TRBJ1-2, the V gene TRBV28; 10 bases agree with TRBD1. This CDR3 has 15 amino acids. CDR1 and CDR2 from the germline V gene are MDHEN and SYDVKM. After removal of 7 bases from V and 6 bases from J, the junction contained 11 bases not matched to a gene. This CDR3 reads CASNVFMGQGHGYTF. The CDR3 DNA reads TGTGCCAGCAATGTTTTTATGGGACAGGGGCATGGCTACACCTTC.

In the case of this clone: The junction does not match germline at one end; this may be a read error. This chain connects TRBV12-3 or TRBV12-4 to TRBJ2-1; 12 positions match TRBD1. The CDR3 is 12 amino acids. The CDR3 reads CASRPRDRGLIF. The DNA of the CDR3 is TGTGCCAGCAGACCCCGGGACAGGGGGCTGATCTTC.

The rearrangement uses TRBV5-4 and TRBJ1-4; D is undetermined. The V end was cut by 4 bases, the J end by 2 bases, with 6 bases between. CDR3 length: 13 residues. The germline V gene has CDR1 SGHNT and CDR2 YYREEE (reference sequence). CDR3 sequence reads: CASSRATNEKLFF. The DNA for the CDR3 is TGTGCCAGCAGCAGGGCGACTAATGAAAAACTGTTTTTT.

The chain uses TRBV6-2 or TRBV6-3 and TRBJ1-5; D is possibly TRBD1 (6 bases). The V gene lost 6 bases and the J gene lost 4 bases, with 10 bases spanning the gap. This CDR3 has 13 residues. Germline V CDR1 and CDR2: MNHEY, SVGEGT. CDR3 in amino acids: CASSRTVNQPQHF. The CDR3 DNA reads as TGTGCCAGCAGCCGGACAGTAAATCAGCCCCAGCATTTT.

This sequence joins TRBV7-6 and TRBJ2-1, with TRBD1 matching 10 bases. The CDR3 has 21 amino acids. Losses at the gene ends were 1 base for V and 4 bases for J; bases not matched to a gene: 19. Germline V CDR1 and CDR2: SGHVS, FNYEAQ. This CDR3 is CASSLVSIPSGTGDPYNEQFF. DNA of the CDR3: TGTGCCAGCAGCTTAGTGAGCATACCTTCCGGGACAGGGGACCCTTACAATGAGCAGTTCTTC.

The rearrangement links TRBV5-1 to TRBJ2-3; the D is unclear. Germline CDR1 reads SGHRS; CDR2 reads YFSETQ. The CDR3 loop spans 12 amino acids. Trimming pared 0 bases from V and 3 bases from J, leaving 2 bases between. Here the CDR3 DNA reads TGCGCCAGCAGCTTGGAAACAGATACGCAGTATTTT. Translating it yields CASSLETDTQYF.

This rearrangement joins TRBV28 to TRBJ1-2; D may be TRBD1 (6 bases). The germline V and J ends were trimmed by 7 bases and 9 bases, with 18 bases remaining between them. The germline gives CDR1 MDHEN, CDR2 SYDVKM. CDR3 length: 13 residues. The CDR3 DNA reads as TGTGCCAGCAACCTGGGGGCGGAAGCCCGCTACACCTTC. Residues: CASNLGAEARYTF.

The rearrangement links TRBV2 to TRBJ2-1; 8 bases map to TRBD2. The CDR3 sequence is 13 residues long. Germline V gene sequence: CDR1 SNHLY, CDR2 FYNNEI. V lost 4 bases to trimming and J lost 8 bases; unmatched junction nucleotides: 4. CDR3 DNA sequence: TGTGCCAGCAGTGGGGGACTAGTTGATGAGCAGTTCTTC. Encoded protein: CASSGGLVDEQFF.

CDR3 coding DNA: TGTGCCAGCAGTTTAACCCGGCCCTATGGCTACACCTTC. This translates into CASSLTRPYGYTF. The rearrangement joins TRBV12-3 or TRBV12-4 to TRBJ1-2; D uncertain. The V and J ends lost 2 bases and 4 bases respectively, with 8 bases between them. This CDR3 has 13 amino acids.

This clone appeared once. V is TRBV28 and J is TRBJ1-1; D remains unclear. Germline V gene sequence: CDR1 MDHEN, CDR2 SYDVKM. The CDR3 covers 13 residues. Between the trimmed V and J ends, which lost 7 bases and 1 base, there was a span of 10 bases. CDR3 loop: CASTPPGNTEAFF. The CDR3 nucleotides read TGTGCCAGCACTCCGCCAGGGAACACTGAAGCTTTCTTT.

The chain joins TRBV7-9 to TRBJ2-5; TRBD2 might be the D (7 bases). CDR1 and CDR2 (germline): SEHNR, FQNEAQ (reference sequence). This CDR3 is 15 amino acids long. V lost 1 base and J lost 2, with 11 bases in between. The CDR3 DNA sequence: TGTGCCAGCAGCTTAGTACAGGGAGGGCAAGAGACCCAGTACTTC. Translation gives CASSLVQGGQETQYF.

The genes are TRBV9 and TRBJ1-5, with a tentative D call TRBD1 (6 bases). CDR3 length equals 15 residues. Germline V gene lookup returns CDR1 SGDLS and CDR2 YYNGEE. The V gene lost 0 bases and the J gene lost 0 bases, with 7 bases spanning the gap. The CDR3 DNA is TGTGCCAGCAGCGTAGGACAGGATAGCAATCAGCCCCAGCATTTT. Its translation is CASSVGQDSNQPQHF.